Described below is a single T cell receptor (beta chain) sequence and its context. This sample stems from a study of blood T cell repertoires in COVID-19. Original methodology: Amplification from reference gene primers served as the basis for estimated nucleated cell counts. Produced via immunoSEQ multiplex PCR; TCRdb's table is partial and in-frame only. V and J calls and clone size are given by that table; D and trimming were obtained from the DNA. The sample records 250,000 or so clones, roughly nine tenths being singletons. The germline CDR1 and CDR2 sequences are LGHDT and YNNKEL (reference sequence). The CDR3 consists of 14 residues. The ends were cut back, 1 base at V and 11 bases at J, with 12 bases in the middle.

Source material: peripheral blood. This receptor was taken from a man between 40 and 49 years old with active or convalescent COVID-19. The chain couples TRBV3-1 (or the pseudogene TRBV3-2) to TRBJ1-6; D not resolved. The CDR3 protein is CASSQGTAGTPLHF. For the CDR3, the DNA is TGTGCCAGCAGCCAAGGAACAGCGGGGACACCCCTCCACTTT.